What follows is one T cell receptor beta chain and its context. The sort gate was single viable CD3+CD4+CD8-CD45RO+ cells for memory CD4+ T cells. The sample comes from a study of memory CD4+ T cells and cytomegalovirus serostatus. Measured with immunoSEQ multiplex PCR; TCRdb has only the in-frame clones, and not every one. The sample records 55,000 or so clones, around 83% being singletons. The CDR3 is 11 amino acids. In germline, CDR1 is SNHLY, CDR2 FYNNEI. V lost 5 bases and J 2 bases, leaving 3 bases between the germline ends. Material: memory CD4+ T cells from blood. V is TRBV2 and J is TRBJ2-5, with no clear D. The sequence came from an adult in good health and CMV-seropositive. The CDR3 reads CASSTQETQYF. The CDR3 DNA is TGTGCCAGCAGTACTCAAGAGACCCAGTACTTC. The variable domain in full, with the rest retrieved from reference TRBV2 and TRBJ2-5, is EPEVTQTPSHQVTQMGQEVILRCVPISNHLYFYWYRQILGQKVEFLVSFYNNEISEKSEIFDDQFSVERPDGSNFTLKIRSTKLEDSAMYFCASSTQETQYFGPGTRLLVL.